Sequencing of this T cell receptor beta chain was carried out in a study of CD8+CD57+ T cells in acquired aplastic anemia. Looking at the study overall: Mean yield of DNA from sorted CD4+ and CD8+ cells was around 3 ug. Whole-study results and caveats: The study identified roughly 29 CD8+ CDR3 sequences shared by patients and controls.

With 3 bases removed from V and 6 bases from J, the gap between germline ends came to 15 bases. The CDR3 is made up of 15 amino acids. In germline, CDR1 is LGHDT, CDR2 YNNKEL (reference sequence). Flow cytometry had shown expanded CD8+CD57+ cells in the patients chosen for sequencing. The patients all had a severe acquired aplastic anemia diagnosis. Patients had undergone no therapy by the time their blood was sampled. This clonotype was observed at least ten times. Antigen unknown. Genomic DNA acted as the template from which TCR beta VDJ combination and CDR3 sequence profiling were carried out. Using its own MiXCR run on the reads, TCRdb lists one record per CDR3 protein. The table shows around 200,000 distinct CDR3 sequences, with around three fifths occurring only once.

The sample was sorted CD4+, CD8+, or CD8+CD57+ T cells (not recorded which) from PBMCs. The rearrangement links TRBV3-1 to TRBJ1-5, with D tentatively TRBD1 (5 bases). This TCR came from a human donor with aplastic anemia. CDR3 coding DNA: TGTGCCAGCAGCCAGTCGGACACGATTATTCAGCCCCAGCATTTT. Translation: CASSQSDTIIQPQHF.